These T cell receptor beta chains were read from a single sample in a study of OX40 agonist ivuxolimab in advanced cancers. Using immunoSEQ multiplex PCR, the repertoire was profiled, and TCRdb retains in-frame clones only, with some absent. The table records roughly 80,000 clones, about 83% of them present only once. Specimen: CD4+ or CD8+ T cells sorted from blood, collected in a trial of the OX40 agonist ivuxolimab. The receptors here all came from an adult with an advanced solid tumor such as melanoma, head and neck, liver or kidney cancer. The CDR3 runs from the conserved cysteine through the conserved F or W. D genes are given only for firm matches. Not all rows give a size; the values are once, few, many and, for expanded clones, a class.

TGTGCCAGCAGCCCCCGGGCGTTTGGAACCTACGAGCAGTACTTC	CASSPRAFGTYEQYF	TRBJ2-7	TRBV7-8	.	.
TGTGCCAGCAGCTTGACGACAGGACTATTACTAGGGGGCTACACCTTC	CASSLTTGLLLGGYTF	TRBJ1-2	TRBV11-2	.	.
TGTGCCAGCAACAAACAGACAGGGACTAATGAGCAGTTCTTC	CASNKQTGTNEQFF	TRBJ2-1	TRBV7-9	.	.
TGTGCCATTACGGACAGGACGAACACTGAAGCTTTCTTT	CAITDRTNTEAFF	TRBJ1-1	TRBV10-3	.	TRBD1
TGCGCCAGCGCGCTCCGGGGGAGGGACATTCAGTACTTC	CASALRGRDIQYF	TRBJ2-4	TRBV5-1	.	TRBD2
TGTGCCACCAGCAGAGGGTCGGAGACCCAGTACTTC	CATSRGSETQYF	TRBJ2-5	TRBV15	.	.
TGTGCCAGCAGCGTAGGGCCTAGCGGCCTTGTGGAGCAGTACTTC	CASSVGPSGLVEQYF	TRBJ2-7	TRBV9	.	TRBD2
TGCAGCGTGGGGGGGGAGACCCAGTACTTC	CSVGGETQYF	TRBJ2-5	TRBV29-1	few	TRBD2
TGTGCCAGCAGTGGGGATAAGGGGGCTGTCCTCTCCTACGAGCAGTACTTC	CASSGDKGAVLSYEQYF	TRBJ2-7	TRBV2	.	TRBD1
TGTGCCAGCAACAAACAGGGGATGTTGAACACTGAAGCTTTCTTT	CASNKQGMLNTEAFF	TRBJ1-1	TRBV6-5	.	TRBD1
TGTGCCAGCAGTCTAAGTGCCCTTGCCTACGAGCAGTACTTC	CASSLSALAYEQYF	TRBJ2-7	TRBV7-2	.	.
TGTGCCAGCAGTGACAGCCAAAGGGCCTCTGGGGCCAACGTCCTGACTTTC	CASSDSQRASGANVLTF	TRBJ2-6	TRBV25-1	.	.
TGTGCCAGCAGCCAAAACAGTCCCGAAGAGACCCAGTACTTC	CASSQNSPEETQYF	TRBJ2-5	TRBV14	.	.
TGTGCCAGCCTAGATATGAGGGCAGGACTAGCCAAAAACATTCAGTACTTC	CASLDMRAGLAKNIQYF	TRBJ2-4	TRBV11-2	.	.
TGTGCCAGCTCACCAGGGGGACATCAGCCCCAGCATTTT	CASSPGGHQPQHF	TRBJ1-5	TRBV18	.	.
TGTGCCTGGAGTGGAGCGGGGGGGCTTCGCTCCTACAATGAGCAGTTCTTC	CAWSGAGGLRSYNEQFF	TRBJ2-1	TRBV30	.	TRBD2
TGTGCCACCAGCAGAGATTGGGGGACTAGCGGGGGAGCACCCTACGAGCAGTACTTC	CATSRDWGTSGGAPYEQYF	TRBJ2-7	TRBV15	.	TRBD2
TGCAGCGTTGAAAGGGCCACCGGGGAGCTGTTTTTT	CSVERATGELFF	TRBJ2-2	TRBV29-1	few	.
TGTGCCTGGTTCGGCGGTAGCGGGAGCTATAGTGAGCAGTTCTTC	CAWFGGSGSYSEQFF	TRBJ2-1	TRBV30	.	TRBD2
TGTGCCAGCAGCTTAACTCAGGGCAGGGGTGAAGCTTTCTTT	CASSLTQGRGEAFF	TRBJ1-1	TRBV7-9	.	.
TGTGCCAGCTCTCGGGGCAGGACCTCAGGAAACACCATATATTTT	CASSRGRTSGNTIYF	TRBJ1-3	TRBV18	.	.
TGTGCCATGACCAAGTGGGACAGGGGGCAGGGGGAGCAGTACTTC	CAMTKWDRGQGEQYF	TRBJ2-7	TRBV30	.	TRBD1
TGTGCCAGCTCCCCGGAGGGCTATGGCTACACCTTC	CASSPEGYGYTF	TRBJ1-2	TRBV18	few	.
TGTGCCAGCAGCGTTACACAGGTGACCACCCAGTACTTC	CASSVTQVTTQYF	TRBJ2-5	TRBV2	.	.
TGCGCCAGCAGCCGGCGGACAGGAGAGAACACCGGGGAGCTGTTTTTT	CASSRRTGENTGELFF	TRBJ2-2	TRBV5-1	.	TRBD1
TGTGCCTGGGGGTCAGGGGTGAAAGTTATGAACACTGAAGCTTTCTTT	CAWGSGVKVMNTEAFF	TRBJ1-1	TRBV30	.	.
TGTGCCAGCAGGGACACCTTGAACACTGAAGCTTTCTTT	CASRDTLNTEAFF	TRBJ1-1	TRBV7-9	.	.
TGCGCCAGCAGCCAAGATGCCCAAGAGACCCAGTACTTC	CASSQDAQETQYF	TRBJ2-5	TRBV4-1	.	.
TGTGCCAGCAGCTTATTGGGCGGGAGGGCCTACAATGAGCAGTTCTTC	CASSLLGGRAYNEQFF	TRBJ2-1	TRBV7-9	.	TRBD2
TGCAGCGTCCTCGGGGGGTCTTACAATGAGCAGTTCTTC	CSVLGGSYNEQFF	TRBJ2-1	TRBV29-1	.	TRBD2
TGTGCCAGCAGCGCGGACACCCCGAACACCGGGGAGCTGTTTTTT	CASSADTPNTGELFF	TRBJ2-2	TRBV2	.	.
TGTGCCAGCAGCTCCCCCTCAGGGGCGCGGGGAAACACCATATATTTT	CASSSPSGARGNTIYF	TRBJ1-3	TRBV11-2	.	.